Sequencing of this TCR beta chain was carried out in a study of shared clonotypes between healthy human individuals. Study-wide background: The cohort comprised a couple of women and a few men. Their ages spanned 18 to 49 years.

Overall study findings and caveats: Naive subsets, compared against memory subsets, generally had larger estimated richness values. Clonotype sharing among donors was expected to depend on sequencing depth.

Naive CD8 populations comprised CD45RO-negative cells positively selected for CCR7, excluding terminally differentiated effector memory CD45RA+ cells. Each donor was a Caucasian adult residing in Nashville, Tennessee. Trimming shortened V by 6 bases and J by 4 bases, and 15 bases separated the two germline ends. This CDR3 spans 14 amino acids. CDR1 and CDR2 from the germline V gene are LNHNV and YYDKDF (reference sequence). Using immunoSEQ multiplex PCR, the repertoire was profiled, and TCRdb retains in-frame clones only, with some absent. In the table there are about 650,000 clones, 95% to 96% of which are singletons. In regard to this clone: Antigen unknown.

This TCR derives from a woman under 40 in good health. The sample was naive CD8+ T cells sorted from blood. The V and J genes are TRBV15 and TRBJ2-5; TRBD1 or TRBD2 may be the D gene (7 bases each). CDR3 protein: CATRSGGESETQYF. The CDR3 DNA sequence: TGTGCCACCAGGTCAGGGGGGGAGTCAGAGACCCAGTACTTC.